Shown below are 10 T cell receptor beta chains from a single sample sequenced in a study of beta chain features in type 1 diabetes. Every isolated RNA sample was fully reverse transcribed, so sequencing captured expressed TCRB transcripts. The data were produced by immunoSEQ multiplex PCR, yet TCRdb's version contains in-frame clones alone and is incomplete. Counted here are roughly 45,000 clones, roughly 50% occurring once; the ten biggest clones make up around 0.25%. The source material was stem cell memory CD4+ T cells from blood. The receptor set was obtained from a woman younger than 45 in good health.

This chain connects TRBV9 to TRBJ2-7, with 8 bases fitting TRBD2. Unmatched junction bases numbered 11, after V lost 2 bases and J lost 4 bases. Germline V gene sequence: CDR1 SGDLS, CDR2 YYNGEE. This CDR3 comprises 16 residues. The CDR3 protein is CASSVQPQRELYEQYF. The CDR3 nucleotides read TGTGCCAGCAGCGTCCAACCCCAGCGGGAGCTGTACGAGCAGTACTTC. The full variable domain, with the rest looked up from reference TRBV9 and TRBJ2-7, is DSGVTQTPKHLITATGQRVTLRCSPRSGDLSVYWYQQSLDQGLQFLIQYYNGEERAKGNILERFSAQQFPDLHSELNLSSLELGDSALYFCASSVQPQRELYEQYFGPGTRLTVT.

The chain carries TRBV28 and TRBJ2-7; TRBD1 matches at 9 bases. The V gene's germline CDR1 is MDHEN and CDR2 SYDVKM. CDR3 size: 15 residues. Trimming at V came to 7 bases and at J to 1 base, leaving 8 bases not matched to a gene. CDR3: CASTVPGQGSYEQYF. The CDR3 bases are TGTGCCAGCACCGTACCGGGACAGGGTTCCTACGAGCAGTACTTC.

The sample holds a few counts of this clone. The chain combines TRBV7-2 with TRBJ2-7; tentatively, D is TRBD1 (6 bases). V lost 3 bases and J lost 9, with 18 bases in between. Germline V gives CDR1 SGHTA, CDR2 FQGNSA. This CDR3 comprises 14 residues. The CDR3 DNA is TGTGCCAGCAGCTTGACCCTGGCAGGGGTCGGGCAGTACTTC. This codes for CASSLTLAGVGQYF.

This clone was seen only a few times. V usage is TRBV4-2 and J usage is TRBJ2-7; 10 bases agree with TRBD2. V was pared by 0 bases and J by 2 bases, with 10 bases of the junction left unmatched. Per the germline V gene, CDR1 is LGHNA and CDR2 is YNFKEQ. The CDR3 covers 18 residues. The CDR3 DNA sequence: TGTGCCAGCAGCCAAGAAAGGACTAGCGGTGGGGCGGCCTACGAGCAGTACTTC. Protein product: CASSQERTSGGAAYEQYF.

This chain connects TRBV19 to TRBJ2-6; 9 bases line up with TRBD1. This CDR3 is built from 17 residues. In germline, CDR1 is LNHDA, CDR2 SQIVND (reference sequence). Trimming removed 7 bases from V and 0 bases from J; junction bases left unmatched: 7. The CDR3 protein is CASKGQGFNSGANVLTF. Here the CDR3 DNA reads TGTGCCAGTAAAGGACAGGGGTTCAACTCTGGGGCCAACGTCCTGACTTTC.

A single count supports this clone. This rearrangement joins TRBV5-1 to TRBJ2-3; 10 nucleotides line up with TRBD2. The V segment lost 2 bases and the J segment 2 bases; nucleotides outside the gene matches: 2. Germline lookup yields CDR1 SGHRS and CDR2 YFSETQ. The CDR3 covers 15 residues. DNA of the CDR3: TGCGCCAGCAGCTTCCTAGCGGGAGTCACAGATACGCAGTATTTT. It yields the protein CASSFLAGVTDTQYF.

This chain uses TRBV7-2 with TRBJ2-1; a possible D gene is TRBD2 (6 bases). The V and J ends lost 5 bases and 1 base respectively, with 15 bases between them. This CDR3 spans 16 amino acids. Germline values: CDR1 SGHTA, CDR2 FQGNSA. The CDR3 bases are TGTGCCAGCAGCCCTTCACCGGGACTGTCCTACAATGAGCAGTTCTTC. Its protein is CASSPSPGLSYNEQFF.

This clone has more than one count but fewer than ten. This chain's CDR3 is CAWSPGSSYNEQFF. The CDR3 nucleotides are TGTGCCTGGAGCCCGGGGAGCTCCTACAATGAGCAGTTCTTC. This chain connects TRBV30 to TRBJ2-1; D is possibly TRBD2 (5 bases). Germline CDR1 reads GTSNPN; CDR2 reads SVGIG (reference sequence). The V end lost 3 bases, the J end lost 0 bases, and 9 bases lay between the germline ends. This CDR3 spans 14 amino acids.

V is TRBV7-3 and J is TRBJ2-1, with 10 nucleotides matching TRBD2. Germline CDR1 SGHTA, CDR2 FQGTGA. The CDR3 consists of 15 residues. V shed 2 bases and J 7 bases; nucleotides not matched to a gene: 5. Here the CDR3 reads CASSLLAGVPNEQFF. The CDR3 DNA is TGTGCCAGCAGCTTACTAGCGGGAGTTCCTAATGAGCAGTTCTTC.

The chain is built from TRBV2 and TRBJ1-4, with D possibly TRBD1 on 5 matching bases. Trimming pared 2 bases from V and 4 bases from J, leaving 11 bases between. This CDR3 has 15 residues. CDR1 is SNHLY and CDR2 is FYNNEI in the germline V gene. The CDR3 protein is CASSEPLTVNEKLFF. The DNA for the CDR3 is TGTGCCAGCAGTGAACCCTTGACAGTTAATGAAAAACTGTTTTTT.